This is a list of T cell receptor beta chains from one sample in a study of blood T cells in healthy people across ages. Using its own MiXCR run on the 5' RACE reads, TCRdb lists one record per CDR3 protein. The sample yields about 1.8 million distinct CDR3 sequences, approximately 50% seen once. Sequencing input: blood. Every receptor here comes from a woman in her forties in good health. Each CDR3 is given with its conserved first and last residue. Each record gives: J gene, V gene, CDR3 protein.

j_call: TRBJ2-7
v_call: TRBV12-3/TRBV12-4
cdr3_aa: CASSPGQMPRYF

j_call: TRBJ1-6
v_call: TRBV10-3
cdr3_aa: CAISDYSSYNSPLHF

j_call: TRBJ2-1
v_call: TRBV9
cdr3_aa: CASSVGPGQGRNEQFF

j_call: TRBJ1-2
v_call: TRBV7-2
cdr3_aa: CASSLGAGNYGYTF

j_call: TRBJ2-5
v_call: TRBV11-2
cdr3_aa: CASSLGPGGGLQETQYF

j_call: TRBJ1-6
v_call: TRBV12-3/TRBV12-4
cdr3_aa: CASRMTGWNAPLHF

j_call: TRBJ2-3
v_call: TRBV6-1
cdr3_aa: CASSQLTSGGVTDTQYF

j_call: TRBJ2-5
v_call: TRBV4-1
cdr3_aa: CASSQRPEETQYF

j_call: TRBJ2-3
v_call: TRBV2
cdr3_aa: CASSARDRNTDTQYF

j_call: TRBJ2-5
v_call: TRBV28
cdr3_aa: CASSLDLEHQETQYF

j_call: -
v_call: TRBV3-1
cdr3_aa: CASSQGASGGFEQYF

j_call: TRBJ2-1
v_call: TRBV7-2
cdr3_aa: CASSLGTSGWFNDEQFF

j_call: TRBJ2-7
v_call: TRBV2
cdr3_aa: CASRYLQGQGVQYF

j_call: TRBJ2-3
v_call: TRBV4-1
cdr3_aa: CASSQDRGGGTDTQYF

j_call: TRBJ2-5
v_call: TRBV4-2
cdr3_aa: CASSRRTAPQETQYF

j_call: TRBJ2-7
v_call: TRBV3-1
cdr3_aa: CASSQGVLRNHEQYF

j_call: TRBJ1-2
v_call: TRBV28
cdr3_aa: CASSPIGGLHGYTF

j_call: TRBJ1-2
v_call: TRBV2
cdr3_aa: CASTRQLANYGYTF

j_call: TRBJ1-4
v_call: TRBV25-1
cdr3_aa: CASSDYVSAQGEKLFF

j_call: TRBJ2-3
v_call: TRBV5-1
cdr3_aa: CASSSGGGLTTDTQYF

j_call: TRBJ1-1
v_call: TRBV7-3
cdr3_aa: CASSAQGVGTEAFF

j_call: TRBJ1-5
v_call: TRBV20-1
cdr3_aa: CSARAGQGVRQPQHF

j_call: TRBJ2-7
v_call: TRBV27
cdr3_aa: CASSPRDTSSYEQYF

j_call: -
v_call: TRBV11-2
cdr3_aa: CASSSGINEQYF

j_call: TRBJ2-4
v_call: TRBV20-1
cdr3_aa: CSATTGTGVLNIQYF

j_call: TRBJ2-7
v_call: TRBV5-1
cdr3_aa: CASSLVAGDSEQYF

j_call: TRBJ1-2
v_call: TRBV7-9
cdr3_aa: CASSPEHYGYTF

j_call: TRBJ1-1
v_call: TRBV5-1
cdr3_aa: CASSYGRTDTEAFF

j_call: TRBJ2-1
v_call: TRBV6-6
cdr3_aa: CASSYSRGVSYNEQFF

j_call: TRBJ2-7
v_call: TRBV28
cdr3_aa: CASGDRDRGSYEQYF

j_call: TRBJ2-6
v_call: TRBV7-9
cdr3_aa: CASSLILPGISGANVLTF

j_call: TRBJ1-5
v_call: TRBV20-1
cdr3_aa: CSASLYRIGSNQPQHF

j_call: TRBJ2-5
v_call: TRBV6-5
cdr3_aa: CASSSWAGQSKETQYF

j_call: TRBJ2-7
v_call: TRBV12-3/TRBV12-4
cdr3_aa: CASSSRGDRDYEQYF

j_call: TRBJ2-5
v_call: TRBV5-1
cdr3_aa: CASSFNQYQETQYF

j_call: TRBJ2-5
v_call: TRBV4-2
cdr3_aa: CASSQGTGEETQYF

j_call: TRBJ2-3
v_call: TRBV25-1
cdr3_aa: CASSAHRDNHTDTQYF

j_call: TRBJ2-5
v_call: TRBV7-8
cdr3_aa: CASSLPGNTNLGETQYF

j_call: TRBJ2-1
v_call: TRBV28
cdr3_aa: CASSPSSGVYNEQFF

j_call: TRBJ2-7
v_call: TRBV11-2
cdr3_aa: CASSLGGGSLYEQYF

j_call: TRBJ2-3
v_call: TRBV12-3/TRBV12-4
cdr3_aa: CASSFLAGGNTDTQYF

j_call: TRBJ2-5
v_call: TRBV20-1
cdr3_aa: CSARDQAAVYNEQYF

j_call: TRBJ1-4
v_call: TRBV7-9
cdr3_aa: CASSPRGTGVEEKLFF

j_call: TRBJ1-2
v_call: TRBV27
cdr3_aa: CASSSRDRLTGYTF

j_call: TRBJ2-1
v_call: TRBV5-1
cdr3_aa: CASSLVLAVNNERFF

j_call: TRBJ2-7
v_call: TRBV29-1
cdr3_aa: CSVVDRGQKGPYEQYF

j_call: TRBJ1-1
v_call: TRBV6-2/TRBV6-3
cdr3_aa: CASRALSVVTEAFF

j_call: TRBJ2-3
v_call: TRBV12-3/TRBV12-4
cdr3_aa: CASSSLGQGADTQYF

j_call: -
v_call: TRBV9
cdr3_aa: CASSVGRYNEQYF

j_call: TRBJ2-7
v_call: TRBV6-6
cdr3_aa: CASSYRGAYEQYF

j_call: TRBJ2-1
v_call: TRBV27
cdr3_aa: CASSFLTSGYYNEQFF

j_call: TRBJ2-6
v_call: TRBV29-1
cdr3_aa: CSVVTGLRANVLTF